These 21 T cell receptor beta chains originate from one sample sequenced in a study of blood T cell repertoires in COVID-19. Assay used: immunoSEQ multiplex PCR; TCRdb lists only in-frame clones, some missing. Of about 67,000 clones listed, approximately 87% are singletons. Sequencing was performed on peripheral blood. All receptors come from a man aged 50 to 59 with active COVID-19.

This clone turned up a few times. This CDR3 reads CASSFRGMVTQYF. The CDR3 nucleotides are TGTGCCAGCAGCTTCCGAGGGATGGTCACCCAGTACTTC. This sequence joins TRBV11-3 and TRBJ2-5; maybe TRBD2 (5 bases). Germline V CDR1 and CDR2: SGHNT, YENEEA. The CDR3 is 13 residues long. Trimming took 3 bases from V and 8 from J, leaving 13 bases between them.

This rearrangement joins TRBV5-1 to TRBJ1-2; 10 positions agree with TRBD1. The CDR3 length is 14 residues. The V gene's germline CDR1 is SGHRS and CDR2 YFSETQ. J lost 5 bases, V lost 4 bases, and 5 bases had no gene match. The CDR3 DNA reads TGCGCCAGCAGCCAGGGACAGGGGTGGTATGGCTACACCTTC. Translation gives CASSQGQGWYGYTF.

V and J are TRBV11-3 and TRBJ2-5, with 8 bases aligning to TRBD1. V gave up 5 bases and J gave up 2 bases; unmatched junction bases: 10. This CDR3 contains 16 residues. The germline CDR1 and CDR2 sequences are SGHNT and YENEEA. The chain's CDR3 is CASSPSRGRGQETQYF. In DNA form, the CDR3 reads TGTGCCAGCAGCCCCTCCAGGGGGCGAGGGCAAGAGACCCAGTACTTC.

The rearrangement links TRBV11-3 to TRBJ2-7; 9 nucleotides line up with TRBD1. CDR3 length: 13 amino acids. Germline V CDR1 and CDR2: SGHNT, YENEEA. Unmatched junction bases numbered 1, after V lost 5 bases and J lost 2 bases. The CDR3 sequence is CASSDRGTYEQYF. CDR3 in DNA: TGTGCCAGCAGCGACAGGGGGACCTACGAGCAGTACTTC.

The rearrangement joins TRBV6-2 or TRBV6-3 to TRBJ2-1; D gene ambiguous. V lost 2 bases and J lost 4, with 3 bases in between. From germline, CDR1 is MNHEY and CDR2 SVGEGT. This CDR3 is built from 12 residues. The CDR3 region is CASSYPYNEQFF. In DNA form, the CDR3 reads TGTGCCAGCAGTTACCCATACAATGAGCAGTTCTTC.

This clone was counted a few times. The V gene is TRBV4-1, the J gene TRBJ1-3, with 8 bases matching TRBD1. V dropped 4 bases and J dropped 7; count of bases not matched to a gene: 3. The CDR3 runs to 13 residues. In germline, CDR1 is MGHRA, CDR2 YSYEKL. CDR3 protein: CASSLDRANTIYF. CDR3 bases: TGCGCCAGCAGCCTGGACAGGGCGAACACCATATATTTT.

The genes are TRBV2 and TRBJ2-2; 8 bases are a match to TRBD2. Trimming took 6 bases from V and 5 from J; bases not matched to a gene: 5. CDR3 length: 14 residues. Germline V gives CDR1 SNHLY, CDR2 FYNNEI. CDR3 in DNA: TGTGCCAGCAGCCAAGGGACTAGTACCGGGGAGCTGTTTTTT. Its protein is CASSQGTSTGELFF.

J is TRBJ2-3 and V is TRBV5-1; 7 bases align to TRBD1. After removal of 4 bases from V and 1 base from J, the junction contained 3 bases not matched to a gene. CDR1 is SGHRS and CDR2 is YFSETQ in the germline V gene. The CDR3 is made up of 14 amino acids. CDR3 in amino acids: CASSVDRRTDTQYF. The CDR3 DNA follows: TGCGCCAGCAGCGTGGACAGGCGCACAGATACGCAGTATTTT.

The V and J genes are TRBV4-3 and TRBJ1-4; D ambiguous. Looked up from germline, CDR1 is LGHNA and CDR2 is YSLEER. The CDR3 totals 12 residues. Deletions cut 0 bases from V and 10 bases from J, with 6 bases between. The CDR3 DNA sequence: TGCGCCAGCAGCCAAGAAGGGAGAAAACTGTTTTTT. Protein product: CASSQEGRKLFF.

The V gene is TRBV6-5, the J gene TRBJ2-5; perhaps TRBD1 as D (6 bases). V was trimmed by 5 bases and J by 4 bases, leaving 14 bases between them. Looked up from germline, CDR1 is MNHEY and CDR2 is SVGAGI. The CDR3 sequence is 14 residues long. The CDR3 spells CASSPQGEGETQYF. CDR3 DNA: TGTGCCAGCAGTCCACAGGGAGAGGGAGAGACCCAGTACTTC.

V and J are TRBV7-8 and TRBJ2-5; D gene unclear. Germline values: CDR1 SGHVS, CDR2 FQNEAQ. The CDR3 totals 14 residues. Trimming left V 1 base short and J 1 base short, with 7 bases between. The CDR3 nucleotides are TGTGCCAGCAGCTTAGGTTTCATCCAAGAGACCCAGTACTTC. This translates into CASSLGFIQETQYF. The full variable domain, completed using reference TRBV7-8 and TRBJ2-5, is GAGVSQSPRYKVAKRGQDVALRCDPISGHVSLFWYQQALGQGPEFLTYFQNEAQLDKSGLPSDRFFAERPEGSVSTLKIQRTQQEDSAVYLCASSLGFIQETQYFGPGTRLLVL.

This clone has just a few counts. The V call is TRBV6-6, the J call TRBJ2-7; 7 positions agree with TRBD1. This CDR3 comprises 13 residues. J gave up 4 bases and V 4 bases, and 4 bases lay outside the gene matches. Per the germline V gene, CDR1 is MNHNY and CDR2 is SVGAGI (reference sequence). The CDR3 DNA reads as TGTGCCAGCAGTTCCCGACAGGGTTACGAGCAGTACTTC. It yields the protein CASSSRQGYEQYF.

The chain uses TRBV5-1 and TRBJ2-4; D is undetermined. This CDR3 contains 13 residues. Trimming removed 7 bases at V and 5 bases at J, with 13 bases between. Germline-derived CDR1 and CDR2 are SGHRS and YFSETQ. The CDR3 here is CASSKAEENIQYF. The CDR3 coding sequence is TGCGCCAGCTCAAAAGCAGAGGAAAACATTCAGTACTTC.

A single count supports this clone. The chain employs TRBV4-1 and TRBJ2-1; TRBD2 matches 9 bases. V lost 4 bases to trimming and J lost 5 bases; unmatched junction nucleotides: 3. The CDR3 consists of 14 residues. CDR1 and CDR2 from the germline V gene are MGHRA and YSYEKL. CDR3 amino acids: CASSRSGSDNEQFF. As DNA, the CDR3 is TGCGCCAGCAGCCGTAGCGGGAGTGACAATGAGCAGTTCTTC.

The CDR3 here is CASRDSGSSYNEQFF. The CDR3 DNA reads as TGCGCCAGCAGGGACAGCGGGAGCTCCTACAATGAGCAGTTCTTC. The V and J genes are TRBV10-2 and TRBJ2-1; 8 nucleotides align to TRBD2. V gave up 6 bases and J gave up 0 bases; unmatched junction bases: 4. The length of the CDR3 is 15 residues. Per germline, CDR1 WSHSY and CDR2 SAAADI.

V is TRBV6-1 and J is TRBJ2-3; D perhaps matches TRBD2 (6 bases). Per the germline V gene, CDR1 is MNHNS and CDR2 is SASEGT. The ends were cut back, 3 bases at V and 4 bases at J, with 11 bases in the middle. The CDR3 covers 14 residues. The chain's CDR3 is CASSDRRGSDTQYF. CDR3 coding DNA: TGTGCCAGCAGTGACAGGCGGGGATCAGATACGCAGTATTTT.

The chain uses TRBV5-1 and TRBJ2-5, with TRBD2 identical over 9 bases. The J segment lost 4 bases and the V segment lost 3 bases, leaving 13 bases of the junction unmatched. There are 17 residues in the CDR3. CDR1 and CDR2 from the germline V gene are SGHRS and YFSETQ. The CDR3 DNA follows: TGCGCCAGCAGCTACCCGGGACTAGCCGACGGCCGAGAGACCCAGTACTTC. Translated: CASSYPGLADGRETQYF.

This chain connects TRBV6-2 or TRBV6-3 to TRBJ2-1; 8 bases align to TRBD2. The CDR3 is 15 amino acids. The V gene's germline CDR1 is MNHEY and CDR2 SVGEGT. Losses at the gene ends were 5 bases for V and 6 bases for J; bases not matched to a gene: 9. In DNA form, the CDR3 reads TGTGCCAGCAGTCCAGCGGGAGCCCTACGCAATGAGCAGTTCTTC. It encodes CASSPAGALRNEQFF.

This chain links TRBV7-3 with TRBJ2-7; D is unclear. Germline CDR1 is SGHTA and CDR2 is FQGTGA. Trimming took off 1 base at V and 3 bases at J, with 13 bases between the two ends. This CDR3 is built from 15 residues. The CDR3 region is CASSLSRSEVYEQYF. As DNA, the CDR3 is TGTGCCAGCAGCTTAAGTCGGTCCGAAGTCTACGAGCAGTACTTC.

The rearrangement links TRBV27 to TRBJ2-1; weak D call: TRBD2 (6 bases). The germline gives CDR1 MNHEY, CDR2 SMNVEV (reference sequence). Trimming cost V 2 bases and J 8 bases, with 13 bases left between them. This CDR3 has 14 amino acids. In DNA form, the CDR3 reads TGTGCCAGCAGTTTAACGGCGGGGCCCCATGAGCAGTTCTTC. Translation: CASSLTAGPHEQFF.

The V call is TRBV5-1, the J call TRBJ1-4; D remains ambiguous. Trimming shortened V by 5 bases and J by 3 bases, and 8 bases separated the two germline ends. Germline CDR1 and CDR2: SGHRS and YFSETQ. The length of the CDR3 is 13 residues. As DNA, the CDR3 is TGCGCCAGCAGGCCGGGATCTAATGAAAAACTGTTTTTT. It translates to CASRPGSNEKLFF.